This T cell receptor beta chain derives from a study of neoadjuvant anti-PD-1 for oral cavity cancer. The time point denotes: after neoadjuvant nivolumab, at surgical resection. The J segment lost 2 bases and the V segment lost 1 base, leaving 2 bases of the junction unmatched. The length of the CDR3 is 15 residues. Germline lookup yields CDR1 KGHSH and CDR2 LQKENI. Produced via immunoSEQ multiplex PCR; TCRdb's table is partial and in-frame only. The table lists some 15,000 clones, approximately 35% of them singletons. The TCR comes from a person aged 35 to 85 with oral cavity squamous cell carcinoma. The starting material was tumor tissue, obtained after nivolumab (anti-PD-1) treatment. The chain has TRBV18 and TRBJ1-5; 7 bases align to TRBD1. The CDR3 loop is CASSPLGTGNQPQHF. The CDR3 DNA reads TGTGCCAGCTCACCACTCGGGACAGGCAATCAGCCCCAGCATTTT.